This T cell receptor beta chain comes out of a study of control samples from healthy donors and cancer patients. Clones were read by immunoSEQ multiplex PCR, and TCRdb kept only the in-frame ones, dropping some. The sample contains approximately 30,000 clones, roughly 95% of which appear only once. This sequence originates from a man aged 60 to 75 in good health. Sequencing was carried out using blood.

In nucleotides, the CDR3 is TGTGCCAGCAGTCCATGGGCAGGGACTGGCGCTGAAGCTTTCTTT. Encoded protein: CASSPWAGTGAEAFF. The chain has TRBV6-2 or TRBV6-3 and TRBJ1-1, with D possibly being TRBD1 (5 bases). The CDR3 covers 15 residues. V lost 5 bases to trimming and J lost 6 bases, with 19 bases between them. The germline CDR1 and CDR2 sequences are MNHEY and SVGEGT.